The present T cell receptor beta chain was sequenced within a study of Ad26.COV2.S vaccination and SARS-CoV-2 variants. About the study: Participants got Ad26.COV2.S intramuscularly, once or twice 56 days apart.

The germline V gene has CDR1 SGHRS and CDR2 YFSETQ. There are 15 residues in the CDR3. The J segment lost 5 bases and the V segment lost 5 bases, leaving 10 bases of the junction unmatched. Measured with immunoSEQ multiplex PCR; TCRdb has only the in-frame clones, and not every one. The data contain fewer than 300,000 clones, 87% of them singletons. Treatment given: 15 to 20 received Ad26.COV2.S at low or high dose, single or two shots; 5 received placebo; per-sample allocation not given. After the first vaccine or placebo injection, samples were drawn on day 63. This chain uses TRBV5-1 with TRBJ2-1, with TRBD2 matching over 7 bases. The starting material was peripheral blood, obtained in a trial of Ad26.COV2.S vaccine versus placebo. This TCR came from a person between 18 and 59 years old who received the Ad26.COV2.S COVID-19 vaccine or a placebo. This chain's CDR3 is CASRRGGPMDNEQFF. CDR3 DNA: TGCGCCAGCAGGAGGGGAGGGCCAATGGACAATGAGCAGTTCTTC.